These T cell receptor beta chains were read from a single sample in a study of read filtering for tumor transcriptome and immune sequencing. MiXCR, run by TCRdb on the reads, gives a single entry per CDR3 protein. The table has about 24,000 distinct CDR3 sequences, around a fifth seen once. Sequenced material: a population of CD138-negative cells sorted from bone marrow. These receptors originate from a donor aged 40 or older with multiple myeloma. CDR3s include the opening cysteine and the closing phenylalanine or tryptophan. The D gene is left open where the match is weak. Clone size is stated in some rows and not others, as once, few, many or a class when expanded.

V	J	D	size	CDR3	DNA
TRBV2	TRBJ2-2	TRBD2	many	CASTGTRSPGELFF	TGTGCCAGCACCGGGACTAGAAGCCCCGGGGAGCTGTTTTTT
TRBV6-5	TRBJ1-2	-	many	CASSYSPYGYTF	TGTGCCAGCAGTTACTCGCCGTATGGCTACACCTTC
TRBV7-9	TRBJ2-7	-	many	CASSSHRGPGAYEQYF	TGTGCCAGCAGCTCCCACCGGGGGCCGGGGGCCTACGAGCAGTACTTC
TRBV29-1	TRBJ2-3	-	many	CSVLGQQTDTQYF	TGCAGCGTGCTCGGACAGCAGACAGATACGCAGTATTTT
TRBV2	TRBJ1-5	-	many	CASSRDSNQPQHF	TGTGCCAGCAGTCGGGACAGCAATCAGCCCCAGCATTTT
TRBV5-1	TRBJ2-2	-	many	CASSLNGRELGIFGELFF	TGCGCCAGCAGCTTAAATGGAAGGGAGCTTGGCATCTTCGGGGAGCTGTTTTTT
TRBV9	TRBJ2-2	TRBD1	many	CASSVRTGESELFF	TGTGCCAGCAGCGTACGGACAGGGGAGAGTGAGCTGTTTTTT
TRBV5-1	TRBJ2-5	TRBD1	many	CASSPTGTGGRETQYF	TGCGCCAGCAGCCCTACCGGGACAGGGGGTAGAGAGACCCAGTACTTC
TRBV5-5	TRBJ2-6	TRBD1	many	CASSPGTGVSGANVLTF	TGTGCCAGCAGCCCGGGGACAGGGGTCTCTGGGGCCAACGTCCTGACTTTC
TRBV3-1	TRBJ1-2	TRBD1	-	CASSPKGGQGGPYGYTF	TGTGCCAGCAGCCCAAAAGGGGGGCAGGGGGGCCCCTATGGCTACACCTTC
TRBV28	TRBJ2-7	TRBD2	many	CATVIAGVLYEQYF	TGTGCCACCGTAATAGCGGGGGTACTCTACGAGCAGTACTTC